The clone carrying this TCR beta chain has ten or more counts. Antigen: not known. These data belong to a study of T cells after yellow fever vaccination. Study-level results: Post-booster repertoires contained most primary-vaccination clones again (around 97% CD4, less than 90% CD8).

TCRdb analysed the 5' RACE reads with MiXCR anew, one entry per CDR3 protein. The data hold about 120,000 distinct CDR3 sequences, with roughly 7.2% observed a single time. V lost 4 bases and J lost 8; bases outside the gene matches: 15. Germline V gene sequence: CDR1 MGHRA, CDR2 YSYEKL. This CDR3 comprises 16 residues. The rearrangement uses TRBV4-1 and TRBJ1-2; 8 bases align to TRBD1. The sample here was CD4+ T cells sorted from PBMCs, taken more than 40 days after the first yellow fever vaccination. This clonotype was sampled from a young man who received the YFV17D yellow fever vaccine. CDR3 amino acids: CASSLRPDRADRGYTF. The DNA for the CDR3 is TGCGCCAGCAGCCTTCGCCCGGACAGGGCTGACAGAGGCTACACCTTC.